This paragraph covers one TCR beta chain sequence. Its antigen is unidentified. Germline is not matched at one junction end, which may reflect a read error. CDR3 size: 12 residues. Germline CDR1 and CDR2: SQVTM and ANQGSEA. The sample is drawn from a study of blood T cells in healthy people across ages. General study points: Total diversity from one million sequenced T cells was likely underestimated.

Each sample yielded at least 6 million isolated PBMCs. For the second PCR, which ran for about 7 to 11 cycles, a sample-barcoded 5' primer and a J-beta primer mix were used. With 12 random nucleotides, a template-switch adaptor tagged each individual cDNA molecule. One entry per CDR3 protein results from TCRdb running MiXCR on the 5' RACE reads. The sample carries about 580,000 distinct CDR3 sequences, more than 45% recorded once. The clonotype originates from a man at least 80 years old in good health. Sequenced input: blood. The chain recombines TRBV29-1 with TRBJ2-3; a possible D gene is TRBD1 (5 bases). CDR3 coding DNA: TGCAGCGTCCTACAGGTCTCGGATACGCGGTATTTT. Its protein product is CSVLQVSDTRYF.